This passage covers 10 T cell receptor beta chains from one sample sequenced in a study of T-cell memory formation after mild COVID-19. TCRdb called the 5' RACE reads again in MiXCR, with one record for every CDR3 protein. The sample has tens of thousands of distinct CDR3 sequences, under 25% seen once. The specimen was PBMCs or a T cell subset sorted from them (not recorded which). The source of these receptors is an adult who had mild COVID-19 (a few samples of this study predate the infection). Cell type and time point are not known.

At least ten counts were recorded for this clonotype. The chain combines TRBV5-1 with TRBJ2-2; 11 nucleotides agree with TRBD2. With V trimmed by 0 bases and J by 4 bases, 2 bases remained unmatched. The length of the CDR3 is 16 residues. Germline assignment: CDR1 SGHRS and CDR2 YFSETQ. CDR3 region: CASSLGTSGLTGELFF. The CDR3 nucleotides are TGCGCCAGCAGCTTGGGGACTAGCGGGCTCACCGGGGAGCTGTTTTTT.

This clonotype was counted many times. The CDR3 protein is CATSRDRSGETQYF. The CDR3 bases are TGTGCCACCAGCAGAGATCGTAGCGGAGAGACCCAGTACTTC. J is TRBJ2-5 and V is TRBV15, with D perhaps matching TRBD2 (6 bases). V lost 0 bases and J 4 bases, leaving 9 bases between the germline ends. CDR1 and CDR2 (germline): LNHNV, YYDKDF (reference sequence). The length of the CDR3 is 14 residues.

This clonotype was counted at least ten times. V and J are TRBV5-5 and TRBJ2-1; 12 nucleotides align to TRBD2. The length of the CDR3 is 19 residues. The V segment lost 5 bases and the J segment 8 bases; nucleotides outside the gene matches: 20. The germline V gene has CDR1 SGHKS and CDR2 YYEKEE (reference sequence). This CDR3 reads CASSRMGLAGGQSPHEQFF. Written as DNA, the CDR3 is TGTGCCAGCAGTCGAATGGGACTAGCGGGTGGTCAAAGTCCCCATGAGCAGTTCTTC.

This clonotype was recorded many times. The chain uses TRBV29-1 and TRBJ1-2; D unresolved. Germline assignment: CDR1 SQVTM and CDR2 ANQGSEA. The CDR3 has 12 residues. Trimming pared 6 bases from V and 4 bases from J, leaving 12 bases between. CDR3 DNA: TGCAGCGTCGTTGACGGATTCTATGGCTACACCTTC. As protein: CSVVDGFYGYTF.

This clonotype was seen repeatedly, ten times or more. The rearrangement uses TRBV12-3 or TRBV12-4 and TRBJ2-7; 7 bases fit TRBD1. The CDR3 is made up of 13 amino acids. The trim removed 6 bases at V and 6 bases at J, leaving 8 bases unmatched. The CDR3 sequence: CASRTLDRREQYF. The CDR3 bases are TGTGCCAGCAGAACACTGGACAGGCGCGAGCAGTACTTC.

This clonotype was observed at least ten times. DNA of the CDR3: TGCAGTGCTACCACTAGCGGGATGACAGATACGCAGTATTTT. It encodes CSATTSGMTDTQYF. This chain links TRBV20-1 with TRBJ2-3; 10 nucleotides align to TRBD2. CDR3 size: 14 residues. Per germline, CDR1 DFQATT and CDR2 SNEGSKA (reference sequence). V was pared by 4 bases and J by 3 bases, with 4 bases of the junction left unmatched.

The table lists this clonotype with many counts. The chain has TRBV5-5 and TRBJ2-1, with 7 bases aligning to TRBD1. The germline V gene encodes CDR1 SGHKS and CDR2 YYEKEE (reference sequence). CDR3 length: 13 residues. Germline trimming cut 3 bases from V and 7 bases from J; bases unmatched to any gene: 4. The CDR3 sequence: CASSYTTGNEQFF. The CDR3 coding sequence is TGTGCCAGCAGCTATACGACAGGGAATGAGCAGTTCTTC.

This clonotype was seen at least ten times. This chain uses TRBV19 with TRBJ1-6; D might be TRBD1 (6 bases). The germline V and J ends were trimmed by 8 bases and 4 bases, with 18 bases remaining between them. Per germline, CDR1 LNHDA and CDR2 SQIVND (reference sequence). This CDR3 comprises 16 residues. This CDR3 reads CASCCRPGTYNSPLHF. CDR3 in DNA: TGTGCCAGTTGTTGCCGACCAGGGACATATAATTCACCCCTCCACTTT. Complete variable domain (other parts from reference TRBV19 and TRBJ1-6): DGGITQSPKYLFRKEGQNVTLSCEQNLNHDAMYWYRQDPGQGLRLIYYSQIVNDFQKGDIAEGYSVSREKKESFPLTVTSAQKNPTAFYLCASCCRPGTYNSPLHFGNGTRLTVT.

This clonotype has ten or more counts. This sequence joins TRBV29-1 and TRBJ2-7; no reliable D call. The V end was cut by 4 bases, the J end by 2 bases, with 12 bases between. Germline V gene sequence: CDR1 SQVTM, CDR2 ANQGSEA. The CDR3 length is 13 residues. CDR3 sequence reads: CSVVKGQAYEQYF. The CDR3 bases are TGCAGCGTTGTGAAGGGTCAGGCCTACGAGCAGTACTTC.

This clonotype was seen at least ten times. The chain is built from TRBV25-1 and TRBJ2-3; D is undetermined. Trimming stripped 2 bases from V and 2 bases from J, with 5 bases between. The CDR3 is 13 amino acids. Germline V lookup: CDR1 MGHDK, CDR2 SYGVNS. The CDR3 here is CASSEPSTDTQYF. CDR3 bases: TGTGCCAGCAGTGAACCCTCCACAGATACGCAGTATTTT. The variable domain in full, with the rest retrieved from reference TRBV25-1 and TRBJ2-3, is EADIYQTPRYLVIGTGKKITLECSQTMGHDKMYWYQQDPGMELHLIHYSYGVNSTEKGDLSSESTVSRIRTEHFPLTLESARPSHTSQYLCASSEPSTDTQYFGPGTRLTVL.